This TCR beta chain was captured in a study of T cell repertoires in cytomegalovirus infection. Study information: CMV infection and matching HLA type were both indicated by public TCR beta signatures.

Overall study findings and caveats: The response measured ex vivo was dominated by TCR beta clonotypes (HLA-C-restricted and CMV-specific).

Germline V CDR1 and CDR2: DFQATT, SNEGSKA (reference sequence). The J segment lost 3 bases and the V segment lost 5 bases, leaving 6 bases of the junction unmatched. There are 14 residues in the CDR3. Using its own MiXCR run on the reads, TCRdb lists one record per CDR3 protein. Of tens of thousands of distinct CDR3 sequences detected, 20% to 25% appear once; the ten largest clones hold around 77%. For this clonotype: The antigen remains unidentified.

The chain uses TRBV20-1 and TRBJ1-1; 10 bases align to TRBD1. The receptor was derived from a human donor in good health (CMV status not recorded). Some clones in this sample may be carry-over from other donors' samples. Source material: PBMCs, sequenced either directly or after in vitro stimulation (not recorded which). The DNA for the CDR3 is TGCAGTGCTTGGGACAGGGGAATTGACACTGAAGCTTTCTTT. It is translated as CSAWDRGIDTEAFF.